The sequence of this T cell receptor (beta chain) was determined in a study of T-cell memory formation after mild COVID-19. Using its own MiXCR run on the 5' RACE reads, TCRdb lists one record per CDR3 protein. The sample includes roughly 310,000 distinct CDR3 sequences, roughly 15% seen only once; the top ten take 22%. CDR3 length equals 16 residues. Between the trimmed V and J ends, which lost 6 bases and 3 bases, there was a span of 18 bases. CDR1 MNHNS and CDR2 SASEGT come from the germline V gene. Study conclusions and caveats: Several responding clones turned up in pre-infection memory, indicating that cross-reactive memory may have taken part. SARS-CoV-2 specificity of second-wave clones peaking day 37 was unconfirmed. Shrinking CD4+ clones resided mostly in CM and EM, and CD8+ ones in EMRA.

This clonotype has just a few counts. Its antigen remains unidentified. The sequence came from a man aged 18 to 29 who had mild COVID-19 (a few samples of this study predate the infection). Cell type and time point are not known. V and J are TRBV6-1 and TRBJ2-1; D is undetermined. The specimen was PBMCs or a T cell subset sorted from them (not recorded which). CDR3 in amino acids: CASSDSTEPSYNEQFF. The CDR3 DNA follows: TGTGCCAGCAGCGATTCTACAGAGCCCAGCTACAATGAGCAGTTCTTC.